The rows below give T cell receptor beta chains drawn from one sample of a study of T cells expressing NK-cell markers. TCRdb re-called the 5' RACE reads; one entry per CDR3 protein, DNA not given. Its clone listing holds some 150,000 distinct CDR3 sequences. Input material: blood T cells: a sorted CD56 or NKG2C T cell subset, CD4+ or CD8+ T cells, or bulk PBMC T cells (not recorded which). These receptors were obtained from a man aged 18 to 30 in good health. Both conserved end residues are part of each CDR3.

j_call | v_call | cdr3_aa
TRBJ2-1 | TRBV24-1 | CATEEAGGFSEQFF
TRBJ2-2 | TRBV27 | CASSPDGNTGELFF
TRBJ1-4 | TRBV5-1 | CASSRGTGGEEKLFF
TRBJ2-2 | TRBV7-2 | CASSLQYRTGDTGELFF
TRBJ2-7 | TRBV27 | CASSLSSGRVHEQYF
TRBJ1-6 | TRBV7-9 | CASKSDSSGSPLHF
TRBJ2-1 | TRBV12-3/TRBV12-4 | CASRRTSGRTYNEQFF
TRBJ2-7 | TRBV6-2/TRBV6-3 | CASRTYRTSDYEQYF
TRBJ2-6 | TRBV5-1 | CASSPGTPDPSGANVLTF
TRBJ2-3 | TRBV14 | CASSQDSGGYTDTQYF
TRBJ2-7 | TRBV5-6 | CASSLGRGEQYF
TRBJ2-7 | TRBV20-1 | CSAERDLSYEQYF
TRBJ2-3 | TRBV29-1 | CSVPTGTDTQYF
TRBJ1-1 | TRBV6-5 | CASSYGDRRNTEAFF
TRBJ2-5 | TRBV29-1 | CSVSLPGTARGETQYF
TRBJ2-6 | TRBV29-1 | CSVPDREAPGANVLTF
TRBJ2-7 | TRBV29-1 | CSVVRDPSSYEQYF
TRBJ2-1 | TRBV5-1 | CASSLAFGNNEQFF
TRBJ1-2 | TRBV6-1 | CASSEILLAYGYTF
TRBJ2-3 | TRBV9 | CASSVVISGRKGTQYF
TRBJ2-7 | TRBV19 | CASSIALADEQYF
TRBJ1-4 | TRBV12-3/TRBV12-4 | CASSPGEVPEKLFF
TRBJ2-1 | TRBV5-1 | CASKGLRAEQFF
TRBJ1-1 | TRBV15 | CATSREGQPIDTEAFF
TRBJ2-5 | TRBV12-3/TRBV12-4 | CASSTDGTGETQYF
TRBJ2-7 | TRBV29-1 | CSVEGRYEQYF
TRBJ2-1 | TRBV19 | CASSRGSPYNEQFF
TRBJ2-5 | TRBV29-1 | CSVDVVGEGETQYF
TRBJ1-4 | TRBV29-1 | CSVYFGGAREKLFF
TRBJ2-1 | TRBV12-3/TRBV12-4 | CASSSVPGTGDNSEQFF
TRBJ1-4 | TRBV29-1 | CSGYRDTSEKLFF
TRBJ1-1 | TRBV16 | CASSSQSTPEAFF
TRBJ2-5 | TRBV4-1 | CASSQDRWNQETQYF
TRBJ1-1 | TRBV10-3 | CAISEIRMTDTEAFF
TRBJ1-1 | TRBV19 | CASSIGQGFAEAFF
TRBJ2-1 | TRBV10-3 | CAISDWLAGGDYNEQFF
TRBJ2-1 | TRBV24-1 | CATSDWAAHNEQFF
TRBJ2-5 | TRBV11-2 | CASSFPPSGRAIQETQYF
TRBJ1-2 | TRBV7-9 | CASSFSAGSNYGYTF
TRBJ2-2 | TRBV6-5 | CASSYSRDSGELFF
TRBJ1-1 | TRBV5-6 | CASSLGTRNTEAFF
TRBJ2-1 | TRBV6-2/TRBV6-3 | CASSSPPAGPYNEQFF
TRBJ2-7 | TRBV7-9 | CASSWSGGDYEQYF
TRBJ2-1 | TRBV12-3/TRBV12-4 | CASSLEPGTGLAWLSNEQFF
TRBJ2-1 | TRBV6-2/TRBV6-3 | CASEESSYNEQFF
TRBJ2-3 | TRBV10-3 | CAIRSGTGGLTDTQYF
TRBJ2-7 | TRBV12-3/TRBV12-4 | CASSYGLASSYEQYF
TRBJ2-7 | TRBV18 | CASSPGTSGRAYEQYF
TRBJ1-4 | TRBV7-9 | CASSFTGGSEKLFF
TRBJ2-2 | TRBV5-6 | CASSLGTGGDGELFF